This T cell receptor (beta chain) came from a study of cytomegalovirus exposure and HLA in healthy donors. The CDR3 is made up of 14 amino acids. V dropped 7 bases and J dropped 1 base, with 13 bases sitting between them. Germline loops: CDR1 MDHEN, CDR2 SYDVKM. 13 Jbeta primers and 60 Vbeta primers were used for the PCR. Sequencing used immunoSEQ multiplex PCR; TCRdb keeps in-frame clones, though not all of them. Here the sample spans about 160,000 clones, roughly three quarters being singletons. Regarding this clone: Its matching antigen is unknown.

Findings and caveats of the study: Later analysis identified a missense DCLRE1C variant that was linked to TCR beta V- and J-gene trimming.

The origin of this receptor is a man aged 18 to 35 in good health and CMV-seropositive. J is TRBJ1-1 and V is TRBV28; D possibly corresponds to TRBD1 (6 bases). Sequencing input: PBMCs. Here the CDR3 reads CASNSGRGNTEAFF. In DNA, the CDR3 is TGTGCCAGCAACTCCGGCAGGGGGAACACTGAAGCTTTCTTT.